These 22 T cell receptor beta chains share one sample of origin, sequenced in a study of cytomegalovirus exposure and HLA in healthy donors. Primers for the PCR totalled 60 Vbeta and 13 Jbeta. Clones were read by immunoSEQ multiplex PCR, and TCRdb kept only the in-frame ones, dropping some. The sample includes around 150,000 clones, about four fifths of them seen just once. Sequencing input: PBMCs. These receptors were obtained from a young man in good health.

This clone was seen only a few times. The V and J genes are TRBV11-2 and TRBJ1-5; the D gene is possibly TRBD1 (6 bases). In germline, CDR1 is SGHAT, CDR2 FQNNGV. V was trimmed by 5 bases and J by 4 bases, leaving 9 bases between them. The CDR3 has 13 amino acids. The CDR3 spells CASSPDRNQPQHF. The CDR3 bases are TGTGCCAGCAGCCCCGACAGGAATCAGCCCCAGCATTTT.

This clone was recorded once. The J gene is TRBJ2-3, the V gene TRBV4-2; possibly TRBD2 for D (6 bases). The germline V gene has CDR1 LGHNA and CDR2 YNFKEQ. Deletions cut 1 base from V and 0 bases from J, with 11 bases between. The CDR3 loop spans 16 amino acids. The CDR3: CASSQGTGTSTDTQYF. As DNA, the CDR3 is TGTGCCAGCAGCCAAGGTACCGGGACTAGCACAGATACGCAGTATTTT.

The V gene is TRBV5-4, the J gene TRBJ1-1; 8 bases map to TRBD1. This CDR3 contains 17 residues. V dropped 6 bases and J dropped 5; count of bases not matched to a gene: 18. Germline CDR1 is SGHNT and CDR2 is YYREEE (reference sequence). The CDR3, as DNA: TGTGCCAGCACCGATACAGGGGGGGGATGGAGGAATACTGAAGCTTTCTTT. It specifies CASTDTGGGWRNTEAFF.

This chain joins TRBV19 and TRBJ2-7; 10 bases agree with TRBD2. The junction had 1 base not matched to a gene; V was cut back by 8 bases and J by 0 bases. Per the germline V gene, CDR1 is LNHDA and CDR2 is SQIVND (reference sequence). The CDR3 length is 13 residues. CDR3 sequence reads: CASASGSSYEQYF. CDR3 nucleotide sequence: TGTGCCAGTGCTAGCGGGAGCTCCTACGAGCAGTACTTC.

The chain uses TRBV6-6 and TRBJ2-1, with a weak D call TRBD2 (6 bases). V shed 7 bases and J shed 5 bases, with 18 bases lying between them. This CDR3 region has 15 residues. Germline lookup yields CDR1 MNHNY and CDR2 SVGAGI (reference sequence). The CDR3 coding sequence is TGTGCCAGCACACGGCGGGGTCAGATCAACAATGAGCAGTTCTTC. Translated: CASTRRGQINNEQFF.

The gene calls are TRBV7-9 and TRBJ2-3; 10 bases align to TRBD2. The V gene's germline CDR1 is SEHNR and CDR2 FQNEAQ (reference sequence). The CDR3 contains 19 residues. The J segment lost 5 bases and the V segment lost 3 bases, leaving 17 bases of the junction unmatched. CDR3 sequence reads: CASSFPKGLGLASGDTQYF. In DNA form, the CDR3 reads TGTGCCAGCAGCTTCCCCAAAGGCCTGGGACTAGCGTCCGGAGATACGCAGTATTTT.

The CDR3 is CASSRDRGGYEQYF. CDR3 coding DNA: TGTGCCAGCAGCAGGGACAGAGGAGGTTACGAGCAGTACTTC. The V gene is TRBV2, the J gene TRBJ2-7; 7 bases line up with TRBD1. V shed 6 bases and J 4 bases; nucleotides not matched to a gene: 9. This CDR3 contains 14 residues. Germline V gene data show CDR1 as SNHLY and CDR2 as FYNNEI. The full variable domain, rest sourced from reference TRBV2 and TRBJ2-7, is EPEVTQTPSHQVTQMGQEVILRCVPISNHLYFYWYRQILGQKVEFLVSFYNNEISEKSEIFDDQFSVERPDGSNFTLKIRSTKLEDSAMYFCASSRDRGGYEQYFGPGTRLTVT.

V is TRBV28 and J is TRBJ1-2; D might be TRBD1 (6 bases). This CDR3 is 16 amino acids long. CDR1 is MDHEN and CDR2 is SYDVKM in the germline V gene. Trimming pared 5 bases from V and 2 bases from J, leaving 18 bases between. As DNA, the CDR3 is TGTGCCAGCAGTACCGGGACACGGGGATCGAACTATGGCTACACCTTC. Protein sequence: CASSTGTRGSNYGYTF.

J is TRBJ2-1 and V is TRBV28; the match to TRBD2 covers 9 bases. Trimming took 4 bases from V and 6 from J; bases not matched to a gene: 7. This CDR3 contains 15 residues. Germline CDR1 reads MDHEN; CDR2 reads SYDVKM. The CDR3 DNA reads TGTGCCAGCAGTTATATAGCGGGAGACGGCAATGAGCAGTTCTTC. Amino acids: CASSYIAGDGNEQFF.

The chain is built from TRBV29-1 and TRBJ1-5; D gene unclear. The CDR3 covers 13 residues. V lost 4 bases to trimming and J lost 4 bases, with 11 bases between them. Per germline, CDR1 SQVTM and CDR2 ANQGSEA. The CDR3 nucleotides read TGCAGCGTTGCCCCGACGGAGAATCAGCCCCAGCATTTT. Its translation: CSVAPTENQPQHF.

The DNA for the CDR3 is TGTGCCAGCAGCTTCTCAGGGAACAATGAAAAACTGTTTTTT. The encoded protein is CASSFSGNNEKLFF. The chain links TRBV7-9 to TRBJ1-4; maybe TRBD1 (5 bases). CDR1 and CDR2 (germline): SEHNR, FQNEAQ (reference sequence). There are 14 residues in the CDR3. The ends were cut back, 3 bases at V and 5 bases at J, with 10 bases in the middle.

This chain joins TRBV6-6 and TRBJ2-5; 8 nucleotides agree with TRBD2. TRBJ2-7 matches the DNA end more closely, so the J call is doubtful. The CDR3 runs to 14 residues. Per germline, CDR1 MNHNY and CDR2 SVGAGI (reference sequence). CDR3 DNA: TGTGCCAGCAGCCTCGGGACGGGAGGGGACGAGCAGTACTTC. This codes for CASSLGTGGDEQYF.

The chain is built from TRBV10-3 and TRBJ2-7; 7 nucleotides match TRBD2. Germline loops: CDR1 ENHRY, CDR2 SYGVKD. V was clipped by 3 bases and J by 0 bases; unmatched bases: 8. The CDR3 spans 16 residues. DNA for the CDR3: TGTGCCATCAGTGATGTCGGGGGAGGGACCTCCTACGAGCAGTACTTC. Encoded protein: CAISDVGGGTSYEQYF.

This clone was counted between two and nine times. The V and J genes are TRBV11-3 and TRBJ2-1; 7 nucleotides match TRBD2. Trimming removed 7 bases from V and 6 bases from J; junction bases left unmatched: 9. Germline lookup yields CDR1 SGHNT and CDR2 YENEEA. The CDR3 sequence is 14 residues long. CDR3: CASTGGRATNEQFF. CDR3 nucleotides: TGTGCCAGCACAGGAGGGAGGGCCACCAATGAGCAGTTCTTC.

This clone was found once. V and J are TRBV6-5 and TRBJ2-5, with 8 bases matching TRBD1. The DNA end lines up better with TRBJ2-7; the J call may be wrong. Germline lookup yields CDR1 MNHEY and CDR2 SVGAGI. The CDR3 loop spans 12 amino acids. Here the CDR3 reads CASSLQGGEQYF. Written as DNA, the CDR3 is TGTGCCAGCAGCTTACAGGGGGGCGAGCAGTACTTC.

Notes on this clone: Germline and junction disagree at one end, which may indicate a read error. The chain combines TRBV7-9 with TRBJ1-1; the D gene is possibly TRBD1 (6 bases). Germline loops: CDR1 SEHNR, CDR2 FQNEAQ (reference sequence). The CDR3 has 14 residues. The CDR3 reads CSSSFQGPGTEAFF. The CDR3 DNA sequence: TGTTCCAGCAGCTTTCAGGGGCCAGGGACTGAAGCTTTCTTT.

The chain combines TRBV5-4 with TRBJ2-1; 9 nucleotides match TRBD1. CDR3 size: 16 residues. The J segment lost 4 bases and the V segment lost 1 base, leaving 6 bases of the junction unmatched. Looked up from germline, CDR1 is SGHNT and CDR2 is YYREEE (reference sequence). CDR3 residues: CASSLKTGGDYNEQFF. The CDR3 DNA reads TGTGCCAGCAGCTTGAAGACAGGGGGGGATTACAATGAGCAGTTCTTC.

J is TRBJ1-2 and V is TRBV6-5; D is ambiguous. The CDR3 totals 15 residues. Trimming stripped 7 bases from V and 4 bases from J, with 19 bases between. Germline CDR1 MNHEY, CDR2 SVGAGI. The CDR3 DNA reads TGTGCCAGCACCACTCGGAGAACTGTCTCCTATGGCTACACCTTC. It translates to CASTTRRTVSYGYTF.

The V gene is TRBV7-3, the J gene TRBJ2-2, with D perhaps matching TRBD2 (7 bases). Deletions cut 1 base from V and 10 bases from J, with 13 bases between. The CDR3 is 14 amino acids. Germline values: CDR1 SGHTA, CDR2 FQGTGA. The CDR3 sequence is CASSLMGGRPELFF. The CDR3, as DNA: TGTGCCAGCAGCTTAATGGGGGGGCGGCCGGAGCTGTTTTTT.

V is TRBV19 and J is TRBJ1-5; TRBD1 agrees at 8 bases. The J segment lost 6 bases and the V segment lost 5 bases, leaving 6 bases of the junction unmatched. Germline CDR1 reads LNHDA; CDR2 reads SQIVND (reference sequence). CDR3 length: 14 residues. Here the CDR3 DNA reads TGTGCCAGTAGTCGACAGGGGAGTGGTCAGCCCCAGCATTTT. Translation: CASSRQGSGQPQHF.

The chain has TRBV19 and TRBJ2-3, with D possibly being TRBD2 (5 bases). The CDR3 consists of 12 residues. V lost 6 bases and J 6 bases, leaving 10 bases between the germline ends. The germline V gene encodes CDR1 LNHDA and CDR2 SQIVND (reference sequence). This CDR3 reads CASSPRVDTQYF. CDR3 nucleotide sequence: TGTGCCAGTAGCCCGCGGGTGGATACGCAGTATTTT. The entire variable domain, with the rest obtained from reference TRBV19 and TRBJ2-3, is as follows: DGGITQSPKYLFRKEGQNVTLSCEQNLNHDAMYWYRQDPGQGLRLIYYSQIVNDFQKGDIAEGYSVSREKKESFPLTVTSAQKNPTAFYLCASSPRVDTQYFGPGTRLTVL.

The chain joins TRBV19 to TRBJ2-7; 15 bases map to TRBD2. Germline values: CDR1 LNHDA, CDR2 SQIVND (reference sequence). CDR3 length equals 17 residues. V lost 5 bases and J lost 4; bases outside the gene matches: 9. CDR3 in DNA: TGTGCCAGTAGTCCGCGGACTAGCGGGAGGGCCAGGTACGAGCAGTACTTC. It codes for CASSPRTSGRARYEQYF. Together with reference TRBV19 and TRBJ2-7, the CDR3 gives the full variable domain: DGGITQSPKYLFRKEGQNVTLSCEQNLNHDAMYWYRQDPGQGLRLIYYSQIVNDFQKGDIAEGYSVSREKKESFPLTVTSAQKNPTAFYLCASSPRTSGRARYEQYFGPGTRLTVT.